This T cell receptor beta chain stems from a study of response to subunit inactivated influenza vaccine. A word on this clonotype: Its specificity is unknown.

TCRdb itself ran the RT-PCR reads through MiXCR, one entry per CDR3 protein. The sample gives 560,000 or so distinct CDR3 sequences, less than 10% of which show up once; 10% to 15% is in the top ten. Study outcomes and limitations: It was suggested by the authors that few new T cells are recruited by each seasonal influenza vaccination.

This CDR3 is built from 16 residues. Germline V gene data show CDR1 as MNHEY and CDR2 as SVGEGT. V lost 5 bases and J 5 bases, leaving 22 bases between the germline ends. The material sequenced was PBMCs from blood, taken less than 30 months after vaccination. The rearrangement uses TRBV6-2 or TRBV6-3 and TRBJ2-7, with D perhaps TRBD1 (6 bases). The sequence was obtained from a man in his fifties or sixties who received an inactivated influenza vaccine. This CDR3 reads CASSQRVGQPFDEQYF. CDR3 sequence (DNA): TGTGCCAGCAGTCAACGGGTAGGACAGCCATTCGACGAGCAGTACTTC.